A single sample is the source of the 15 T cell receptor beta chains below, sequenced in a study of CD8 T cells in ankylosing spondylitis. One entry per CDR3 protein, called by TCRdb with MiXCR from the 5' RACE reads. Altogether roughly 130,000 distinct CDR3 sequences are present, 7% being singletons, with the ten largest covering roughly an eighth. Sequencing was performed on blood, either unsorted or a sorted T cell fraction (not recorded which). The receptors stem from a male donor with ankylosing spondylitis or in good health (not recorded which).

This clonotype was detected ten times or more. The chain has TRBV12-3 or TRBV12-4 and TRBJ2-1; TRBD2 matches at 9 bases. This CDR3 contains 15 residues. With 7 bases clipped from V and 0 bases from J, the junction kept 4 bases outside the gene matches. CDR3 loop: CASTLSGSSYNEQFF. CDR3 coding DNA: TGTGCCAGCACCCTTAGCGGGAGCTCCTACAATGAGCAGTTCTTC.

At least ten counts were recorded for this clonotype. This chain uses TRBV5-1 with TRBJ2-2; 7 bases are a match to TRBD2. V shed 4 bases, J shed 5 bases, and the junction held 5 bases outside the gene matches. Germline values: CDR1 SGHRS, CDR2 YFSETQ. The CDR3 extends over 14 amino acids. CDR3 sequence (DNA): TGCGCCAGCAGCGGAACTAGCGTGACCGGGGAGCTGTTTTTT. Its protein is CASSGTSVTGELFF. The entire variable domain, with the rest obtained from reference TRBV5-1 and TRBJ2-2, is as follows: KAGVTQTPRYLIKTRGQQVTLSCSPISGHRSVSWYQQTPGQGLQFLFEYFSETQRNKGNFPGRFSGRQFSNSRSEMNVSTLELGDSALYLCASSGTSVTGELFFGEGSRLTVL.

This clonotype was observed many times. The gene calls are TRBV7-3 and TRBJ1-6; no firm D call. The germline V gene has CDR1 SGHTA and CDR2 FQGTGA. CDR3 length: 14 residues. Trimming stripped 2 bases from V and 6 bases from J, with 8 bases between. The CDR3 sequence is CASSLYRTNSPLHF. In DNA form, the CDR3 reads TGTGCCAGCAGCTTATACAGAACTAATTCACCCCTCCACTTT.

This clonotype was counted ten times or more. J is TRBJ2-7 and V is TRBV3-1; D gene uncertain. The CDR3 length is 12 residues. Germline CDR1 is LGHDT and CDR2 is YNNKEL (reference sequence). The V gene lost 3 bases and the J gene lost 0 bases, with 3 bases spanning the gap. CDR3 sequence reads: CASSQSSYEQYF. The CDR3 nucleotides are TGTGCCAGCAGCCAGAGCTCCTACGAGCAGTACTTC.

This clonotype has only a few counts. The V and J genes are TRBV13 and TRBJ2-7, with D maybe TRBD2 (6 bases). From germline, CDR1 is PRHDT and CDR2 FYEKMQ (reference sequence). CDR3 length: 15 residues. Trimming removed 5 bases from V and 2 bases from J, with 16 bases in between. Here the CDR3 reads CASSATGLLTYEQYF. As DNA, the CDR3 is TGTGCCAGCAGCGCAACGGGACTCCTAACCTACGAGCAGTACTTC.

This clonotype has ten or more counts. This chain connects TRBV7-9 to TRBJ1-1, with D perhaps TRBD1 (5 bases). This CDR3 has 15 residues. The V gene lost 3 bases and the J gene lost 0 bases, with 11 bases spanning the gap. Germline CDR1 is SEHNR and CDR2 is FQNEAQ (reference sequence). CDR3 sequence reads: CASSFDSPMNTEAFF. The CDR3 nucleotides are TGTGCCAGCAGCTTCGACAGTCCCATGAACACTGAAGCTTTCTTT.

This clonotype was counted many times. CDR3 loop: CASSLGGTGVSYEQYF. CDR3 sequence (DNA): TGCGCCAGCAGCTTGGGCGGGACAGGGGTATCCTACGAGCAGTACTTC. The chain links TRBV5-1 to TRBJ2-7, with 10 bases matching TRBD1. Germline CDR1 and CDR2: SGHRS and YFSETQ. The trim removed 0 bases at V and 1 base at J, leaving 4 bases unmatched. CDR3 length equals 16 residues.

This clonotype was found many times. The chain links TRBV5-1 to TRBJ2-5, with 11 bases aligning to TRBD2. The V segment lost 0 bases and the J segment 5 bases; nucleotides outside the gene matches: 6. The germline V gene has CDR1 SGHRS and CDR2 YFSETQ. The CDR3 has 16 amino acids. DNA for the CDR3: TGCGCCAGCAGCTTGGAGGTAGCGGGGGGGCTTGAGACCCAGTACTTC. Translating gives CASSLEVAGGLETQYF.

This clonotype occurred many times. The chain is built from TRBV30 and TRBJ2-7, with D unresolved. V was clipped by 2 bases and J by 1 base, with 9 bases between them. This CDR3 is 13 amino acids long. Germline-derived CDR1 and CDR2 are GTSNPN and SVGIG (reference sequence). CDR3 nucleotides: TGTGCCTGGAGTTCCGGTCCGTCCTACGAGCAGTACTTC. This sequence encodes CAWSSGPSYEQYF.

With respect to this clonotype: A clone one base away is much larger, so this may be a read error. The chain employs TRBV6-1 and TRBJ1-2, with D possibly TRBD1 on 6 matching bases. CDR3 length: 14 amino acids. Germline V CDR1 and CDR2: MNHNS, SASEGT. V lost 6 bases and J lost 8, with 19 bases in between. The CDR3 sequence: CASRLRTDTSGYTF. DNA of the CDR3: TGTGCCAGCAGGCTCCGGACAGACACATCAGGCTACACCTTC.

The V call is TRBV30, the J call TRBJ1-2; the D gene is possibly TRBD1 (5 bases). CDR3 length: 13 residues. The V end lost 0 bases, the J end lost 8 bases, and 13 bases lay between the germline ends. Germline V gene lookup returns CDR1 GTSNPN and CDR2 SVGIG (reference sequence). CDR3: CAWSVGGGGGYTF. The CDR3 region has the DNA TGTGCCTGGAGTGTTGGCGGGGGAGGCGGCTACACCTTC. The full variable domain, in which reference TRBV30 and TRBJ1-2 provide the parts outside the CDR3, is SQTIHQWPATLVQPVGSPLSLECTVEGTSNPNLYWYRQAAGRGLQLLFYSVGIGQISSEVPQNLSASRPQDRQFILSSKKLLLSDSGFYLCAWSVGGGGGYTFGSGTRLTVV.

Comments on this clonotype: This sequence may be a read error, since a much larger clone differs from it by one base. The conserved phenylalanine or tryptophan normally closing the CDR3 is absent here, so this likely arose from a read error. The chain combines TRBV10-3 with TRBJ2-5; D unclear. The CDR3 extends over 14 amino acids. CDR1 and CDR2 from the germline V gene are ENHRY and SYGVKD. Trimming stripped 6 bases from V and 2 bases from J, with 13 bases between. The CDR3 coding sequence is TGTGCCATCAGAGGCAGCGTGGGGCAAGAGACCCAGTACCTC. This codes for CAIRGSVGQETQYL.

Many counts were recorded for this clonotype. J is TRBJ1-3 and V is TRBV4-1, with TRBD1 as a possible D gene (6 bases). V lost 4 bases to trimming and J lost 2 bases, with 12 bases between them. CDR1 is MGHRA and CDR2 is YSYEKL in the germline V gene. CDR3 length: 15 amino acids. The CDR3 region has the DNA TGCGCCAGCAGCCCTACAGGGACTACTGGAAACACCATATATTTT. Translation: CASSPTGTTGNTIYF.

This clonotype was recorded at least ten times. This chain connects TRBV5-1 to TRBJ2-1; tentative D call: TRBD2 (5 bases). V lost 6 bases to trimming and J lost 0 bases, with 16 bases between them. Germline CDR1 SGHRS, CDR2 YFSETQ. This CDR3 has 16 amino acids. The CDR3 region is CASTLAGSVSYNEQFF. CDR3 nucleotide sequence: TGCGCCAGCACTCTAGCCGGATCGGTCTCCTACAATGAGCAGTTCTTC.

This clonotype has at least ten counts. CDR3 protein: CASSARDRSNYGYTF. CDR3 coding DNA: TGTGCCAGCAGTGCCCGGGACAGGTCTAACTATGGCTACACCTTC. The gene calls are TRBV6-1 and TRBJ1-2, with 8 bases identical to TRBD1. This CDR3 is built from 15 residues. Germline assignment: CDR1 MNHNS and CDR2 SASEGT. Trimming at V came to 4 bases and at J to 0 bases, leaving 4 bases not matched to a gene.